This TCR beta chain appears in the sequencing data of a study of T cell responses to AZD1222 COVID-19 vaccine. The study, taken as a whole, reports: Among spike-specific TCRs, nearly half reportedly target unmutated variant regions. Increases in Spike-specific TCR breadth and depth were seen after two AZD1222 doses. No day 14 peak samples; only post-peak repertoires were characterized. Only a handful of AZD1222 recipients tested seropositive at baseline.

Libraries were prepared by immunoSEQ multiplex PCR; TCRdb keeps only in-frame clonotypes and omits some of them. The sample carries some 200,000 clones, roughly 92% recorded once. Of note for this clone: The antigen is unknown.

This receptor was identified in an adult who received the AZD1222 COVID-19 vaccine. The input for sequencing was peripheral blood, taken 28 days after the second AZD1222 dose.

CDR3 bases: TGTGCCAGCAAGGTCCGAGGGCGAACTGAAGCTTTCTTT. Its translation: CASKVRGRTEAFF. The rearrangement uses TRBV28 and TRBJ1-1; D is ambiguous. The CDR3 extends over 13 amino acids. V gave up 7 bases and J gave up 5 bases, with 14 bases separating them. CDR1 is MDHEN, CDR2 SYDVKM, per germline.